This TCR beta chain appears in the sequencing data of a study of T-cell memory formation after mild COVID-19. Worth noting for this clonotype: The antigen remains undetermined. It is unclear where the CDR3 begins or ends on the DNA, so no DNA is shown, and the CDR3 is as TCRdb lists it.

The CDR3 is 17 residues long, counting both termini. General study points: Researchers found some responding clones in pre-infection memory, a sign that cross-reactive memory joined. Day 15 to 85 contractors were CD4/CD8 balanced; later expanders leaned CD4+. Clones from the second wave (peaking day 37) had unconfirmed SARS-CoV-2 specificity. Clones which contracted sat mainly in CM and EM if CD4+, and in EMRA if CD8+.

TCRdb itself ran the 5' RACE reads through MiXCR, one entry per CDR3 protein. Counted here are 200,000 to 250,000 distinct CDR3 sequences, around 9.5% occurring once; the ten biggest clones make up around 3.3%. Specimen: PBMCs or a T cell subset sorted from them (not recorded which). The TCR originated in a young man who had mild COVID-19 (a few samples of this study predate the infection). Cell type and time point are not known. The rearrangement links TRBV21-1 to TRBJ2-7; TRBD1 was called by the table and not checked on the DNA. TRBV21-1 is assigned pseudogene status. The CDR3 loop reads CASSKARFGTGSYEQYV.